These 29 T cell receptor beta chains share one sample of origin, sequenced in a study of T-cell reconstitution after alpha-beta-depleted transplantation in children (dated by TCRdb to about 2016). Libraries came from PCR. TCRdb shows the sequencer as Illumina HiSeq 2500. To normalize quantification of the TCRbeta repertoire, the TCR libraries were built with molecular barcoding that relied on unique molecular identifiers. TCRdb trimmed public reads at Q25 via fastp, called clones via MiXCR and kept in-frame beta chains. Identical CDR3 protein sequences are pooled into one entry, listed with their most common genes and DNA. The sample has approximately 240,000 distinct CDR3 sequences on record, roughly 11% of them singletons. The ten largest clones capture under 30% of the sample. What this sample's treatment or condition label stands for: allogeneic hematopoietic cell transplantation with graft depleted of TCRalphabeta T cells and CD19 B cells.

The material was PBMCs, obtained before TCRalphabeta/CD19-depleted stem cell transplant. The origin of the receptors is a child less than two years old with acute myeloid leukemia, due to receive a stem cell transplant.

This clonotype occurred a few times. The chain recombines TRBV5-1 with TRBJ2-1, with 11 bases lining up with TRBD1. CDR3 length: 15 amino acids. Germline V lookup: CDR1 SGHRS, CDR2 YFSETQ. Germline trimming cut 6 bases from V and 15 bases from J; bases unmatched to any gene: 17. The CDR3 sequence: CASTMRPGTGGLAFF. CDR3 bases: TGCGCCAGCACCATGCGTCCCGGGACAGGGGGGTTGGCGTTCTTC.

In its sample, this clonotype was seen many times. Here the CDR3 reads CASRLGTISAQYF. CDR3 coding DNA: TGTGCCAGCAGACTTGGGACCATCTCCGCCCAGTACTTC. The V call is TRBV12-3 or TRBV12-4, the J call TRBJ2-5, with D possibly being TRBD1 or TRBD2 (5 bases each). V lost 6 bases and J lost 9, with 17 bases in between. The CDR3 is 13 amino acids.

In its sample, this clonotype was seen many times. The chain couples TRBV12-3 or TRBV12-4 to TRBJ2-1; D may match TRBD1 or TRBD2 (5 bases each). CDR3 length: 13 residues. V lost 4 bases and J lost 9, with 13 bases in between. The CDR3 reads CASSWGPSSEQFF. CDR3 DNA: TGTGCCAGCAGTTGGGGACCCTCTAGTGAGCAGTTCTTC.

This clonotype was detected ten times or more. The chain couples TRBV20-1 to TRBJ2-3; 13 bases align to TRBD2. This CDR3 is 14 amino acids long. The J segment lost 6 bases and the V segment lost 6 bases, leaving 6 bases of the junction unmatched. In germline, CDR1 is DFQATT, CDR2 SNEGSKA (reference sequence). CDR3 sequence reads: CSAQTSGGPDTQYF. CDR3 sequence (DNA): TGCAGTGCACAGACTAGCGGGGGGCCCGATACGCAGTATTTT.

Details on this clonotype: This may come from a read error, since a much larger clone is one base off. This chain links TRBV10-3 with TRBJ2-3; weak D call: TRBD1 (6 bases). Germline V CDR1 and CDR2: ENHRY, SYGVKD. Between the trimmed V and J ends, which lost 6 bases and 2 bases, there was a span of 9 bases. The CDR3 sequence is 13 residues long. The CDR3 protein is CAIRDSPTDTQYF. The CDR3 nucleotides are TGTGCCATCAGGGACAGCCCCACAGATACGCAGTATTTT.

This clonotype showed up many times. The CDR3, as DNA: TGTGCCATCAGTGAGTCGAAAGCGGGGGGGCTCAATGAGCAGTTCTTC. It codes for CAISESKAGGLNEQFF. The rearrangement links TRBV10-3 to TRBJ2-1, with 10 nucleotides matching TRBD2. V gave up 0 bases and J gave up 6 bases; unmatched junction bases: 5. Germline lookup yields CDR1 ENHRY and CDR2 SYGVKD. CDR3 size: 16 residues.

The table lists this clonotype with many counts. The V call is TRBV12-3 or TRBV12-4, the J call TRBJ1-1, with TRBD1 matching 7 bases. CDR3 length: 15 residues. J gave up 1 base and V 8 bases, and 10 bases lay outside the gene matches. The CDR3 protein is CASGEDRMKNTEAFF. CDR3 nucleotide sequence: TGTGCCAGCGGTGAGGACAGGATGAAGAACACTGAAGCTTTCTTT.

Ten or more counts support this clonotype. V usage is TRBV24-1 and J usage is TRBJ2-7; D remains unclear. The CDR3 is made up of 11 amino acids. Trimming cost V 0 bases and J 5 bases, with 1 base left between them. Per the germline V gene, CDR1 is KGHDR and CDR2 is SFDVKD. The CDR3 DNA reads TGTGCCACCAGTGATTTGGACGAGCAGTACTTC. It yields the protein CATSDLDEQYF.

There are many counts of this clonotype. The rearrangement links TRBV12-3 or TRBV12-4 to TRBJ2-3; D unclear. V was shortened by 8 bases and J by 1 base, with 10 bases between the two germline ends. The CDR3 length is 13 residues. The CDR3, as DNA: TGTGCCAGCCGATTGGGCGGCACAGATACGCAGTATTTT. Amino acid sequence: CASRLGGTDTQYF.

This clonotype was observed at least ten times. CDR3: CASSRMTSGSGDEQFF. In nucleotides, the CDR3 is TGTGCCAGCAGCCGAATGACTAGCGGGAGTGGGGATGAGCAGTTCTTC. The V and J genes are TRBV4-2 and TRBJ2-1; 12 positions agree with TRBD2. After removal of 4 bases from V and 8 bases from J, the junction contained 9 bases not matched to a gene. The CDR3 has 16 residues. CDR1 is LGHNA, CDR2 YNFKEQ, per germline.

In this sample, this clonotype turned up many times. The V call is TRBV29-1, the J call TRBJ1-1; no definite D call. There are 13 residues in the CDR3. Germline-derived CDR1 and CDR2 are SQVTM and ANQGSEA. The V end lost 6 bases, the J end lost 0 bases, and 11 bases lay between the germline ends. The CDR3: CSVVLEMNTEAFF. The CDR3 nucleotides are TGCAGCGTAGTACTGGAAATGAACACTGAAGCTTTCTTT.

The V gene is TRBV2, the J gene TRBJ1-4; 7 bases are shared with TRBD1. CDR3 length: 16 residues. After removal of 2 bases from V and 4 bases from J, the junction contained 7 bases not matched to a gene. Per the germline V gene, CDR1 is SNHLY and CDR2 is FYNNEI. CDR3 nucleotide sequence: TGTGCCAGCAGTGAAACTACAGGGGCCAATAATGAAAAACTGTTTTTT. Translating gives CASSETTGANNEKLFF.

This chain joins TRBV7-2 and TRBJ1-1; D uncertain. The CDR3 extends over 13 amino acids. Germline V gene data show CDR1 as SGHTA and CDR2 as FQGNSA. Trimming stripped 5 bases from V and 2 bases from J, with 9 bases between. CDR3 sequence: CASSPQFNTEAFF. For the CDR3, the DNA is TGTGCCAGCAGCCCCCAATTTAACACTGAAGCTTTCTTT. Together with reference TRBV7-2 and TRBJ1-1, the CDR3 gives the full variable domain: GAGVSQSPSNKVTEKGKDVELRCDPISGHTALYWYRQSLGQGLEFLIYFQGNSAPDKSGLPSDRFSAERTGGSVSTLTIQRTQQEDSAVYLCASSPQFNTEAFFGQGTRLTVV.

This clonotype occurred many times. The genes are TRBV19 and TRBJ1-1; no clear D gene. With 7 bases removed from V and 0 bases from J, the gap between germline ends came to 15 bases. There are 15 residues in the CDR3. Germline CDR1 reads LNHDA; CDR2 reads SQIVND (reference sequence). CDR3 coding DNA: TGTGCCAGTAATCCATTACAGAACATGAACACTGAAGCTTTCTTT. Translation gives CASNPLQNMNTEAFF. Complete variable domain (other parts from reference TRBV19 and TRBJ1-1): DGGITQSPKYLFRKEGQNVTLSCEQNLNHDAMYWYRQDPGQGLRLIYYSQIVNDFQKGDIAEGYSVSREKKESFPLTVTSAQKNPTAFYLCASNPLQNMNTEAFFGQGTRLTVV.

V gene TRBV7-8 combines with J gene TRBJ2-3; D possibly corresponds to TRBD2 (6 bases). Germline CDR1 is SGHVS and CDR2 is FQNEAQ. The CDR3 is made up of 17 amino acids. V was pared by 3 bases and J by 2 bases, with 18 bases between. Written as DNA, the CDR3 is TGTGCCAGCAGCTTTGCCCCTTTTAGCGGAGACACAGATACGCAGTATTTT. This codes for CASSFAPFSGDTDTQYF.

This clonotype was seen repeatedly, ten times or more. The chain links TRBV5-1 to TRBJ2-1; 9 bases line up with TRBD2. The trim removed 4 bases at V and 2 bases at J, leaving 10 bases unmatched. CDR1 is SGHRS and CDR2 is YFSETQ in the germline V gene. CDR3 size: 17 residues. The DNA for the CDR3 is TGCGCCAGCAGCGTTAGCGGGAGTGCCGAGCCCTACAATGAGCAGTTCTTC. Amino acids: CASSVSGSAEPYNEQFF. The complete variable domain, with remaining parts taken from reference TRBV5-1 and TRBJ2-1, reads KAGVTQTPRYLIKTRGQQVTLSCSPISGHRSVSWYQQTPGQGLQFLFEYFSETQRNKGNFPGRFSGRQFSNSRSEMNVSTLELGDSALYLCASSVSGSAEPYNEQFFGPGTRLTVL.

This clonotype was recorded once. Written as DNA, the CDR3 is TGTGCCAGCAGCGAGACTGATGCGAACACCGGGGAGCTGTTTTTT. Translation gives CASSETDANTGELFF. The chain combines TRBV9 with TRBJ2-2; D gene ambiguous. V lost 3 bases and J 0 bases, leaving 9 bases between the germline ends. The CDR3 spans 15 residues. CDR1 and CDR2 from the germline V gene are SGDLS and YYNGEE.

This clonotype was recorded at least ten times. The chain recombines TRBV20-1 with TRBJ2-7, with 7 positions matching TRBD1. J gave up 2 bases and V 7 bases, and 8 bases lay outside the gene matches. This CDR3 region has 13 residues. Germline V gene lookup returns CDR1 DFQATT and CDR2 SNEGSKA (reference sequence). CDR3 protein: CSVGRGQAYEQYF. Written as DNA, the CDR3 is TGCAGTGTAGGTAGGGGGCAGGCCTACGAGCAGTACTTC.

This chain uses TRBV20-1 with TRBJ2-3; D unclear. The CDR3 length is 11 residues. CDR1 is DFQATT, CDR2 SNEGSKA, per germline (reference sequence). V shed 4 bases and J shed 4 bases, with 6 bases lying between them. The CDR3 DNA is TGCAGTGCTACGTTGGCAGATACGCAGTATTTT. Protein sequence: CSATLADTQYF.

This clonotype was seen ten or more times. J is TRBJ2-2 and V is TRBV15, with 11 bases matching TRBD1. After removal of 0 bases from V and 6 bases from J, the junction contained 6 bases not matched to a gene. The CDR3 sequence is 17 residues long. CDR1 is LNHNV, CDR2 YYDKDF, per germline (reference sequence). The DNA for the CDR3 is TGTGCCACCAGCAGAGATGTTTGGGACAGGGGGTCCGGGGAGCTGTTTTTT. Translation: CATSRDVWDRGSGELFF.

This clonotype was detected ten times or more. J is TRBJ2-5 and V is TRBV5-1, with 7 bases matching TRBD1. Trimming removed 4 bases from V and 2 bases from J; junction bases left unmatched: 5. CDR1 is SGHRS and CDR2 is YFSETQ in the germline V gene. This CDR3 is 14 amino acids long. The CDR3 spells CASSGGQLQETQYF. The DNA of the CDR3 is TGCGCCAGCAGCGGGGGACAGCTACAAGAGACCCAGTACTTC.

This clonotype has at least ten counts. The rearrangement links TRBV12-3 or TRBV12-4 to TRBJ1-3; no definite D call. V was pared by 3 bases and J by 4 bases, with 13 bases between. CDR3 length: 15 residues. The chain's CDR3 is CASSLSARRGNTIYF. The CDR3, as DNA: TGTGCCAGCAGTTTGTCGGCCAGACGAGGAAACACCATATATTTT.

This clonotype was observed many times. CDR3 in amino acids: CSATTASTDTQYF. CDR3 coding DNA: TGCAGTGCTACGACAGCTAGCACAGATACGCAGTATTTT. The gene calls are TRBV20-1 and TRBJ2-3; TRBD1 is a possible D gene (5 bases). This CDR3 has 13 residues. The V gene lost 4 bases and the J gene lost 0 bases, with 8 bases spanning the gap. Germline loops: CDR1 DFQATT, CDR2 SNEGSKA (reference sequence).

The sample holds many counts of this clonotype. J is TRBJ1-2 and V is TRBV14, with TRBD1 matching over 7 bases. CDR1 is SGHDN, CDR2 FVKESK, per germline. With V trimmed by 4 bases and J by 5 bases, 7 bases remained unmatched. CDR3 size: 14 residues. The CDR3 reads CASSPTGAPYGYTF. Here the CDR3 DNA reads TGTGCCAGCAGCCCCACAGGGGCCCCATATGGCTACACCTTC.

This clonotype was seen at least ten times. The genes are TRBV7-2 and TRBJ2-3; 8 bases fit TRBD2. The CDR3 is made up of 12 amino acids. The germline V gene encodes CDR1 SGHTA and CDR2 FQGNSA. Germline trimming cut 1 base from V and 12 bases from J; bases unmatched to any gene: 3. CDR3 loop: CASSLGGLEQYF. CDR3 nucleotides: TGTGCCAGCAGCTTAGGGGGACTAGAACAGTATTTT. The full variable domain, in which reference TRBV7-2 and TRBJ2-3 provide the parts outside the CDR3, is GAGVSQSPSNKVTEKGKDVELRCDPISGHTALYWYRQSLGQGLEFLIYFQGNSAPDKSGLPSDRFSAERTGGSVSTLTIQRTQQEDSAVYLCASSLGGLEQYFGPGTRLTVL.

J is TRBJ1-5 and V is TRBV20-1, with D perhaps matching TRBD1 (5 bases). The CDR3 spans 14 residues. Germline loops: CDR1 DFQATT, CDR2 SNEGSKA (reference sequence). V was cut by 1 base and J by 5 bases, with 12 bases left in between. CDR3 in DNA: TGCAGTGCTAGAGCGCAGGGTGAGGATCAGCCCCAGCATTTT. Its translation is CSARAQGEDQPQHF.

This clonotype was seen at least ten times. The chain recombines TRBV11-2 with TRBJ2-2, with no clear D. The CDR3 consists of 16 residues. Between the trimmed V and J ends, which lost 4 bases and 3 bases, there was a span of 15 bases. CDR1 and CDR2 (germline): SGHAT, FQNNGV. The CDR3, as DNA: TGTGCCAGCAGCTCCGACCCTAGACTGGACACCGGGGAGCTGTTTTTT. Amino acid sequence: CASSSDPRLDTGELFF.

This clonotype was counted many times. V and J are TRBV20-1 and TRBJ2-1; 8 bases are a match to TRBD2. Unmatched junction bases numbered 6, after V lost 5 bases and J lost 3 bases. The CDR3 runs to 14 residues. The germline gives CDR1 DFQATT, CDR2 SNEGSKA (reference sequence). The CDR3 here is CSAGKSGGYNEQFF. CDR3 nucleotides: TGCAGTGCTGGGAAAAGCGGGGGCTACAATGAGCAGTTCTTC.

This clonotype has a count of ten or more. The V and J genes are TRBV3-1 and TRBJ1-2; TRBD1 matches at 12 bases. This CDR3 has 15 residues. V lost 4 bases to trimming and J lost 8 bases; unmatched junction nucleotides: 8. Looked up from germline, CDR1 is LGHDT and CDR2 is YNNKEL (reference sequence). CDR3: CASSRPGQGASGYTF. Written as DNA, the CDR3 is TGTGCCAGCAGCCGACCGGGACAGGGGGCGTCGGGCTACACCTTC.